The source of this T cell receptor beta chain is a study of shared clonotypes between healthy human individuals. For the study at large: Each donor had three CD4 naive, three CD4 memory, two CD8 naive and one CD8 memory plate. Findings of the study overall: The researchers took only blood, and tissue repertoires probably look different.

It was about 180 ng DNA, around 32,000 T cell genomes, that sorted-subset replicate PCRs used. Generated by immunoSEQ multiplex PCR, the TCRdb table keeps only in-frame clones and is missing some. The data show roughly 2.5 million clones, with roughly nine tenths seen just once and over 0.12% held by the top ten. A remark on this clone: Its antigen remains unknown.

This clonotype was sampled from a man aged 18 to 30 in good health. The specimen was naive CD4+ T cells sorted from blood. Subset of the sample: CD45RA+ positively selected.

The CDR3 sequence is CASSLGSAASTEAFF. The CDR3 DNA reads as TGTGCCAGCAGCTTAGGTTCGGCGGCGAGCACTGAAGCTTTCTTT. The chain joins TRBV7-2 to TRBJ1-1; D not certain. There are 15 residues in the CDR3. V was shortened by 1 base and J by 4 bases, with 13 bases between the two germline ends. Looked up from germline, CDR1 is SGHTA and CDR2 is FQGNSA.